The entry that follows covers one T cell receptor (beta chain) sequence. Antigen specificity is unknown. These data originate in a study of B cell selection in AIRE deficiency. The protocol was immunoSEQ multiplex PCR, while the TCRdb copy is restricted to in-frame clones and leaves out a portion. The data contain roughly 25,000 clones, roughly 95% of them seen just once; the ten biggest clones take up roughly 0.2%. Overall study results and limits: Patient Tconv and Treg cells showed healthy-like TCRBV usage, CDR3 length, diversity. Only about 9% of roughly 3,700 shared Treg sequences were patient-specific; 30% to 40% healthy-specific. Approximately 33% of healthy-shared Treg TCRbeta sequences appeared in patient Tconv cells. Only TCRbeta was sequenced; roughly 38% of shared healthy Treg sequences appeared in Tconv.

V was trimmed by 6 bases and J by 8 bases, leaving 23 bases between them. Looked up from germline, CDR1 is SGHKS and CDR2 is YYEKEE (reference sequence). CDR3 length: 15 amino acids. Sorting defined conventional CD4 T cells as CD4+CD127+. The sequence was obtained from a human donor in good health. Source material: CD4+CD127+ conventional T cells sorted from PBMCs. J is TRBJ1-2 and V is TRBV5-5, with a tentative D call TRBD1 (6 bases). CDR3 nucleotides: TGTGCCAGCATCCTTTGGGACACCGTCGGGCAGGGCTACACCTTC. It specifies CASILWDTVGQGYTF.